The source of this TCR beta chain is a study of cytomegalovirus exposure and HLA in healthy donors (TCRdb year 2017). Broadly, across the study: The 666 repertoires of the first cohort and the 110 or so validation repertoires were produced on the same platform, according to a later analysis. To predict cytomegalovirus infection status, the study combined high-throughput TCR immunosequencing, statistical association of individual TCRs with disease status, and machine learning. The aim of the study was to test whether cataloging public T cell receptors could identify signatures of past pathogen exposure. A separate validation cohort of roughly 120 different subjects was used in addition to the roughly 700-subject first cohort.

Notes on this clone: Its antigen specificity is not known. Per-base quality was not reported, and no clone a single base away is much larger than it.

Separate from the approximately 700-subject first cohort, the validation cohort of 90 to 150 subjects was the group to which the donors belonged. The protocol used for the library was the immunoSEQ multiplex PCR assay. For the original study's pipeline: A statistical classification framework was built to diagnose cytomegalovirus status from the catalog of TCR beta chain sequences. TCRdb's version of the immuneACCESS table is confined to in-frame rearrangements and falls short of the full clone set. An unresolved V gene accounts for under half of the shortfall where checked; the remainder is of unknown origin. That table supplies the V and J calls and clone size; D and trimming were determined from the DNA. This sample is represented by approximately 170,000 clones; around four fifths of them were singletons. The ten largest clones represent over 2% of the sample. General conclusions and limits of the study: Most TCR sequences were seen in very few donors, while some public TCRs were found in many individuals. In both the original and validation cohorts, the classifier was reported to diagnose cytomegalovirus status with high specificity and sensitivity. A later analysis lacked HLA typing for the validation cohort, so it scored co-occurrence in that cohort across all 110 or so repertoires. A total of about 180 TCR beta chains were listed by the study as associated with cytomegalovirus. In a later analysis, TCRs clustered in the first cohort were found to also tend to co-occur in the 120 or so validation repertoires, with 94% of cluster scores above 0. A few of the identified cytomegalovirus-associated TCR beta chains were confirmed in vitro to be specific for cytomegalovirus antigens. The authors suggested that the approach could potentially be generalized to other disease states and immunological phenotypes.

Trimming takes 6 bases from V and 3 bases from J, and the germline ends sit 20 bases apart. CDR1 and CDR2 are read off the germline V gene (reference sequence) as MNHEY and SMNVEV. Measured from the cysteine to the phenylalanine, the CDR3 is 16 residues long. Just CDR3 DNA is preserved here, 48 bases in frame from base 1. Recombination linked TRBV27 to TRBJ2-5, with TRBD1 tentatively as D gene (6 bases match). The specimen sequenced was PBMCs. The clonotype comes from a man in his thirties or forties in good health and CMV-seropositive. Read as DNA, the sequence is TGTGCCAGCAGCACCTACCCGGGACAAATAAAAGAGACCCAGTACTTC. This translates into CASSTYPGQIKETQYF.